This T cell receptor beta chain was obtained from a study of blood T cell repertoires in COVID-19. Measured with immunoSEQ multiplex PCR; TCRdb has only the in-frame clones, and not every one. The top ten clones hold 2.4% of a sample with under 150,000 clones, about 86% of them seen once. V dropped 5 bases and J dropped 4 bases, with 10 bases sitting between them. The CDR3 runs to 13 residues. Germline values: CDR1 SGHRS, CDR2 YFSETQ. Enrollees, about 18 to 89 years old, lived in fewer than 25 US areas. Assignment of participants to cohorts was predicated upon participant-reported clinical history. Sequencing used PBMCs or T cells enriched from blood (not recorded which). This receptor was obtained from a man aged 35 to 55 with acute COVID-19. The rearrangement joins TRBV5-1 to TRBJ1-3, with TRBD1 as a possible D gene (5 bases). Written as DNA, the CDR3 is TGCGCCAGCAGAGGGGCAGGCGGAAACACCATATATTTT. It translates to CASRGAGGNTIYF.